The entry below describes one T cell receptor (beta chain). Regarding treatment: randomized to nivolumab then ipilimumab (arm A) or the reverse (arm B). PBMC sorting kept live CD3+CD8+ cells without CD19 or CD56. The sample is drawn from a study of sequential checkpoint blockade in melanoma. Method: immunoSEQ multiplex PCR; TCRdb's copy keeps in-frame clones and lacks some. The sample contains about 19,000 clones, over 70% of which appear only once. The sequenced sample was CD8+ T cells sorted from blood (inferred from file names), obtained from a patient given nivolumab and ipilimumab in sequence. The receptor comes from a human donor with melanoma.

Here the CDR3 DNA reads TGTGCCAGCAGCTTAGAAGGGTACAGGGCAAACACTGAAGCTTTCTTT. Its protein is CASSLEGYRANTEAFF. The rearrangement joins TRBV7-9 to TRBJ1-1; TRBD1 is a possible D gene (6 bases). V was clipped by 1 base and J by 2 bases, with 14 bases between them. CDR1 is SEHNR and CDR2 is FQNEAQ in the germline V gene (reference sequence). CDR3 length equals 16 residues. Variable domain in full (rest from reference TRBV7-9 and TRBJ1-1): DTGVSQNPRHKITKRGQNVTFRCDPISEHNRLYWYRQTLGQGPEFLTYFQNEAQLEKSRLLSDRFSAERPKGSFSTLEIQRTEQGDSAMYLCASSLEGYRANTEAFFGQGTRLTVV.